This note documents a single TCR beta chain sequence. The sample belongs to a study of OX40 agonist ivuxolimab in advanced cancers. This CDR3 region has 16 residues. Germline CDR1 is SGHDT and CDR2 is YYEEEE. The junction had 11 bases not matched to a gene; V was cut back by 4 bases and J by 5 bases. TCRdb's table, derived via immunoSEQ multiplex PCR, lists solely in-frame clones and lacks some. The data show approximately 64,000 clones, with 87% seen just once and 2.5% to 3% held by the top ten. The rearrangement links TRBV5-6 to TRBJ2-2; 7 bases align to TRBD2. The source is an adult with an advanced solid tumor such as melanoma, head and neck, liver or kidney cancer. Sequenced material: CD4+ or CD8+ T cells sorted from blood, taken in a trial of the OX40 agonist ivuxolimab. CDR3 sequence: CASSPTGGYSTGELFF. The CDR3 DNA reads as TGTGCCAGCAGCCCCACGGGGGGATATTCAACCGGGGAGCTGTTTTTT. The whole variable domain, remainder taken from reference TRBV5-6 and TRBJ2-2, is DAGVTQSPTHLIKTRGQQVTLRCSPKSGHDTVSWYQQALGQGPQFIFQYYEEEERQRGNFPDRFSGHQFPNYSSELNVNALLLGDSALYLCASSPTGGYSTGELFFGEGSRLTVL.